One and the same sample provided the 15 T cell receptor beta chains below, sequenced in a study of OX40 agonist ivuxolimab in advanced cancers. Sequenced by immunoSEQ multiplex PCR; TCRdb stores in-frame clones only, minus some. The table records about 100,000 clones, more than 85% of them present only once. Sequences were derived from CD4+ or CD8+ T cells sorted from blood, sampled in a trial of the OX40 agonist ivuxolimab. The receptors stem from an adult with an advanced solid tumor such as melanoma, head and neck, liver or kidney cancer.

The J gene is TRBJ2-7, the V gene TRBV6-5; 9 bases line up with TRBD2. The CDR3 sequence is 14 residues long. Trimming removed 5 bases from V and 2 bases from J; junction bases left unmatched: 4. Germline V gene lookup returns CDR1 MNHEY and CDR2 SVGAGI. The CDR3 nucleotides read TGTGCCAGCAGTAAGCTAGCGGGACCCTACGAGCAGTACTTC. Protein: CASSKLAGPYEQYF.

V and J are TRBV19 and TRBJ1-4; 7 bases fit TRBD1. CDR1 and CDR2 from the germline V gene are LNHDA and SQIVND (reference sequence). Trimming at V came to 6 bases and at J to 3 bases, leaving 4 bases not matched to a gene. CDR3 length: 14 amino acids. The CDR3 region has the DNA TGTGCCAGTAGCAGACAGGGTCCTAATGAAAAACTGTTTTTT. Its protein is CASSRQGPNEKLFF.

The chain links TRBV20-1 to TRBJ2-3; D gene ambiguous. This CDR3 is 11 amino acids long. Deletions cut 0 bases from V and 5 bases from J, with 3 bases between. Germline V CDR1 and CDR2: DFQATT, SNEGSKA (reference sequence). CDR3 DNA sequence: TGCAGTGCTAGAGATGGAGATACGCAGTATTTT. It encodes CSARDGDTQYF.

CDR3 DNA: TGTGCCAGCAGCTTGAGAGAGACCCAGTACTTC. This codes for CASSLRETQYF. J is TRBJ2-5 and V is TRBV5-4; unclear D gene. Germline V gene data show CDR1 as SGHNT and CDR2 as YYREEE (reference sequence). There are 11 residues in the CDR3. V lost 1 base to trimming and J lost 4 bases, with 2 bases between them.

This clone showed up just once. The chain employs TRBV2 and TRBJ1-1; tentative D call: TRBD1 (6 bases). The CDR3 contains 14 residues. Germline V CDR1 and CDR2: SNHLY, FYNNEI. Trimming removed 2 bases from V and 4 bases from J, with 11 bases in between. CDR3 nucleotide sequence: TGTGCCAGCAGTGAAATGGGGGGCATCACTGAAGCTTTCTTT. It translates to CASSEMGGITEAFF.

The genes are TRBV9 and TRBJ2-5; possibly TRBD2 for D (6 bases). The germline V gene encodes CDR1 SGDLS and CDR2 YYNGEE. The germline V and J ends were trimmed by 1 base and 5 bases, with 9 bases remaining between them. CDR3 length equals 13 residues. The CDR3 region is CASSVTGSETQYF. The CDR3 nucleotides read TGTGCCAGCAGCGTAACCGGGAGTGAGACCCAGTACTTC. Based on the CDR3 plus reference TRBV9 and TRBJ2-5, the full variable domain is DSGVTQTPKHLITATGQRVTLRCSPRSGDLSVYWYQQSLDQGLQFLIQYYNGEERAKGNILERFSAQQFPDLHSELNLSSLELGDSALYFCASSVTGSETQYFGPGTRLLVL.

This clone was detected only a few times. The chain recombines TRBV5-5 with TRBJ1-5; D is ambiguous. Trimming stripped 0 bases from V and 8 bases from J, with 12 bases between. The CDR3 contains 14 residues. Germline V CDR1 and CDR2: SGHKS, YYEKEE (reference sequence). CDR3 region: CASSLEGIRKPQHF. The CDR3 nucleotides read TGTGCCAGCAGCTTGGAAGGCATCAGAAAGCCCCAGCATTTT.

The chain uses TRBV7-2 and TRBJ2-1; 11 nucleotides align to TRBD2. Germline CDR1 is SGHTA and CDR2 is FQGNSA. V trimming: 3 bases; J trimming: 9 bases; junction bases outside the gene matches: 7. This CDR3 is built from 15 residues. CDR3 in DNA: TGTGCCAGCAGCTTTACTAGCGGGAGTGGGGTTGAGCAGTTCTTC. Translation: CASSFTSGSGVEQFF.

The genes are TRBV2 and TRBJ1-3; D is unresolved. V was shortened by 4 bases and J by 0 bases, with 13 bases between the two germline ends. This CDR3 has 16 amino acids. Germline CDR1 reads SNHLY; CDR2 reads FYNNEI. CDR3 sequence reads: CASSGLMGASGNTIYF. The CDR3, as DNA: TGTGCCAGCAGTGGGTTAATGGGTGCCTCTGGAAACACCATATATTTT.

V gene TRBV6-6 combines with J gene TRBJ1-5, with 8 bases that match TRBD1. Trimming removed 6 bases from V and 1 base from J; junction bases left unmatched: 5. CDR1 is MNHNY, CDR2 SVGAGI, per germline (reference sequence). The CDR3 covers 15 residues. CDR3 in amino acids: CASSHDRGSNQPQHF. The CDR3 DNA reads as TGTGCCAGCAGCCACGACAGGGGAAGCAATCAGCCCCAGCATTTT.

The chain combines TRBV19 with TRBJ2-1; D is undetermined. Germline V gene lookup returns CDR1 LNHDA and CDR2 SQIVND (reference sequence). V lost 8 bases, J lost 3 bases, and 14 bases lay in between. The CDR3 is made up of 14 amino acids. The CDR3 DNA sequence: TGTGCCAGTCCTTGCATCTGGGGCTACAATGAGCAGTTCTTC. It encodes CASPCIWGYNEQFF.

The CDR3 coding sequence is TGTGCCAGCAGCCCAAGGGGGGGCAGCAATCAGCCCCAGCATTTT. This sequence encodes CASSPRGGSNQPQHF. The rearrangement joins TRBV6-6 to TRBJ1-5; D is perhaps TRBD1 (6 bases). The CDR3 contains 15 residues. Germline V lookup: CDR1 MNHNY, CDR2 SVGAGI (reference sequence). Trimming removed 6 bases at V and 1 base at J, with 13 bases between.

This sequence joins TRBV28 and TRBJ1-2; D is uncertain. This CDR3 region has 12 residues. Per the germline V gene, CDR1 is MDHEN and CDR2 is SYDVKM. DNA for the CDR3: TGTGTGATCGGGCCCGGGATCTATGGCTACACCTTC. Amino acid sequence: CVIGPGIYGYTF.

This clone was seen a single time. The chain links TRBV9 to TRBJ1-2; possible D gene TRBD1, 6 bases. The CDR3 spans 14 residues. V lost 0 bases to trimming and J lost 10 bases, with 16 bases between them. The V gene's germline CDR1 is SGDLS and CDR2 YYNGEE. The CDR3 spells CASSVGGQGNTYTF. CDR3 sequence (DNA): TGTGCCAGCAGCGTAGGGGGGCAGGGAAACACCTACACCTTC.

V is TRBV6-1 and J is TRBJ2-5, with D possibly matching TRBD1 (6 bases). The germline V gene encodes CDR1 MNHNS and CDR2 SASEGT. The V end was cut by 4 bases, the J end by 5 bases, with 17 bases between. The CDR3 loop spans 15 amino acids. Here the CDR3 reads CASSGPPTGIETQYF. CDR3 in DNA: TGTGCCAGCAGTGGTCCCCCCACAGGGATTGAGACCCAGTACTTC.